This TCR beta chain was sequenced in a study of long-term antiretroviral therapy in people with HIV. This was the immunoSEQ v3.0 assay at survey level. Researchers set sequencing to target 40,000-50,000 T-cell genomes per sample. Measured with immunoSEQ multiplex PCR; TCRdb has only the in-frame clones, and not every one. The table lists tens of thousands of clones, around 83% of them singletons, with approximately 4.8% in the top ten. The CDR3 has 15 amino acids. Germline V CDR1 and CDR2: SNHLY, FYNNEI. V dropped 1 base and J dropped 5 bases, with 14 bases sitting between them. There was at least one pre-ART PBMC sample for each donor, plus at least two post-ART PBMC samples. Participants living with HIV all received treatment in the United States.

The V and J genes are TRBV2 and TRBJ1-1; D not resolved. This specimen consisted of unsorted PBMCs, obtained 2.7 to 2.9 years before starting antiretroviral therapy. The source of this sequence is a woman aged 30 to 39 with HIV. The chain's CDR3 is CASSEGRPSVTEAFF. The CDR3 DNA is TGTGCCAGCAGTGAAGGAAGACCTAGCGTTACTGAAGCTTTCTTT.